This T cell receptor (beta chain) emerged from a study of cytomegalovirus exposure and HLA in healthy donors (dated by TCRdb to 2016 to 2017). General notes on the study: An earlier analysis of some 500 of the donors reported more than 250 Gb of sequence data and some 120 million unique TCR beta sequences from about 179 million T cells. An early release that covered 500 to 800 HLA-typed donors contained approximately 290 gigabases of sequencing data and tens of millions of unique TCR sequences. In an earlier analysis of 500 to 650 of the donors, high-throughput TCR beta sequencing was used to judge whether each TCR beta V gene segment behaved as functional or pseudogenic. The T cell repertoires of 670 or so subjects were profiled by immunosequencing and related to cytomegalovirus serostatus. The study aimed to test whether signatures of past pathogen exposure could be identified by cataloging public T cell receptors. Among over 350 genotyped donors of the cohort, an average of about 240,000 unique TCR beta nucleotide sequences were sequenced per donor, roughly a sixth of them non-productive. HLA typing covered class I and class II loci at four-digit resolution. Along with the approximately 700-subject first cohort, a separate validation cohort of about 110 different subjects was used. Rather than using new phenotypic data, the later analysis identified candidate immune exposures from TCR beta sequences and from how often those sequences occurred across donors. The number of typed donors differed by locus: about 620-640 for A, B, C, DRB1 and DQB1; 522 for DQA1; 600 to 610 for DPA1; and about 450 for DPB1. A later analysis re-analyzed previously published TCR beta repertoires from hundreds of donors and added high-resolution HLA genotyping to study TCR occurrence patterns. All discovery cohort repertoires had been generated using a single sequencing platform. The study combined high-throughput TCR immunosequencing, statistical association of individual TCRs with disease status, and machine learning to predict cytomegalovirus infection status. Four or five DR-DQ haplotypes were handled as single units for association and clustering because linkage in the cohort was strong. Alongside the repertoire data, information on donor age, sex, ethnicity and CMV serostatus was compiled. Genome-wide SNP genotypes for about three fifths of the roughly 670 donors were used in a later genetic analysis, which treated that subset as a discovery cohort. Among the roughly 430 genotyped donors, approximately 77% belonged to the genetic ancestry cluster associated with self-reported Caucasian donors.

Inclusive of the bounding cysteine and phenylalanine, the CDR3 is 14 residues long. Here the CDR3 DNA is all that survives: 42 bases in frame from base 1. Sequences SEHNR (CDR1) and FQNEAQ (CDR2) are obtained from the germline V gene (reference sequence). Between the V and J ends, shortened by 1 base and 3 bases respectively, the junction contains 9 bases. This clone occurred many times. It lacks a known antigen. One base away there is no much larger clone; base qualities are not given. In total, roughly 710 healthy bone marrow donors made up the cohort. At the time of sampling, every cohort member was nominally healthy, though immune exposures that went unrecorded were likely present. The donor was CMV seronegative and belonged to the group of over 300 seronegative cohort members. Each donor provided a peripheral blood sample, and peripheral blood mononuclear cells were used for TCR beta sequencing. Genomic DNA extraction from the blood cell samples was performed with the Qiagen DNeasy Blood Extraction Kit.

Libraries were constructed by the immunoSEQ multiplex PCR assay. For the multiplex PCR, a mixture combining 60 forward primers for TCR Vbeta segments and 13 reverse primers for TCR Jbeta segments was used. The CDR3 region of rearranged TCR beta genes was amplified from genomic DNA by a multiplex PCR assay. On the Illumina HiSeq System, the amplified TCR beta libraries were sequenced as 87-base-pair reads. Per the source publication's procedure: A later analysis counted 75 million to 100 million unique TCR beta chains across the 670 or so repertoires, and roughly 9.9 million of these chains were shared by at least two donors. A nearest-neighbor algorithm error-corrected the raw reads and collapsed the reads into unique sequences, merging closely related sequences to remove PCR and sequencing errors. To assign V, D and J gene segments, CDR3 sequences were aligned to IMGT reference sequences. Each retained sequence needed at least a six-nucleotide match to both a V gene segment and a J gene segment. A rearrangement was called productive if the CDR3 had no stop codons and remained in frame with V and J, and every other rearrangement was called non-productive. Following IMGT convention, CDR3 was defined as the stretch from the second conserved V-encoded cysteine up to the conserved J-encoded phenylalanine. The earlier analysis of about 640 of the donors excluded any sequence lacking an unambiguous match to a single V gene segment. An earlier analysis of almost 600 of the donors classified V segments as functional when productive rearrangements were above 56.7% and as segregating when the standard deviation between donors was above 5%. A statistical classification framework was developed to diagnose cytomegalovirus status using the catalog of TCR beta chain sequences. In a later analysis, TCR nucleotide sequences were compared against IMGT/GENE-DB human TR gene sequences so that V and J genes could be assigned. The TCRdist pipeline was used in a later analysis to assign CDR3 sequences and most-parsimonious VDJ recombination scenarios. In a later analysis, each TCR beta chain was defined by its CDR3 amino acid sequence together with its V-gene family, and reads lacking a unique V-gene family were excluded. In a later analysis, approximately 590 highly shared, low-generation-probability nucleotide sequences were removed to address suspected cross-contamination and a sequencing artifact. A later analysis calculated a clonal expansion index for each public chain from normalized within-repertoire ranks of inferred template counts. In a later analysis, generation probabilities were computed using a VDJ recombination model fitted to out-of-frame rearrangements, and the results were checked against IGoR. A later analysis scored TCR-TCR, TCR-HLA and TCR-CMV co-occurrence with hypergeometric tests, applying a repertoire-size bias correction to TCR pairs. A later analysis estimated false discovery rates by permuting HLA or CMV assignments 20 times. A later analysis grouped co-occurring TCRs with DBSCAN, adding TCRdist sequence similarity when clustering within HLA-allele-positive subsets. Co-occurrence clustering excluded repertoires with fewer than 30,000 or more than 120,000 public chains, plus five with anomalous nucleotide sharing. Drawn from immuneACCESS, this table holds only the in-frame rearrangements with V and J called that TCRdb kept. Clones are partly lost; checked studies trace under half to an unresolved V gene and leave the rest unexplained. V and J calls and clone size are those listed in that table; D and trimming were worked out from the DNA. This sample comprises about 89,000 clones, roughly 80% of them detected only once. The ten largest clones represent approximately 1.4% of the sample.

Study-wide conclusions, independent of this receptor: Only TCR beta chains were sequenced in this cohort, and the absence of alpha or paired-chain data limited detectable features. Most CMV-associated TCR beta chains appeared to be HLA-restricted in a later analysis, and the HLA associations seemed to be driven largely by CMV exposure. In a later genetic analysis, a missense DCLRE1C variant was associated with V-gene and J-gene trimming of TCR beta chains, and the association was replicated in an independent cohort. CMV serostatus was the only immune exposure information available for the cohort. Sequencing depth was assumed to be roughly uniform across donors in the presence/absence analyses, though that assumption may not hold. When HLA alleles, especially DR and DQ, strongly co-occurred, TCR associations were difficult to assign to individual alleles. An earlier analysis of several hundred of the donors showed that most TCR beta V segments appeared in productive rearrangements either about 87% or about 30% of the time, which broadly matched IMGT annotations. While some public TCRs were present in many individuals, most TCR sequences turned up only very rarely across donors. A further reported finding was that TCR beta sequences accurately predicted the HLA-A and HLA-B alleles for most subjects in the first cohort. Because the 87-base-pair reads could not distinguish some IMGT-functional V segments, including TRBV6-2 and TRBV6-3, those segments were excluded. In vitro tests confirmed that a few of the cytomegalovirus-associated TCR beta chains recognize cytomegalovirus antigens. The sequencing pipeline was judged likely to have produced a cluster of highly shared sequence variants as a technical artifact. In a later analysis, 16,951 TCR beta sequences were associated with specific HLA alleles at a false discovery rate of 0.05. The earlier analysis of around 600 of the donors excluded some 16 rarely observed V segments, including chromosome 9 orphons, because counts were too low. In a later analysis, HLA-associated TCR beta chains showed more clonal expansion and lower generation probabilities than non-associated chains that were equally common. Several of the top co-occurrence clusters appeared to be linked to parvovirus B19, influenza, CMV and Epstein-Barr virus, according to a later analysis. In a later analysis, TCR association rates were found to vary across HLA loci, with the most associated TCRs seen for DRB1 alleles and the fewest for HLA-C alleles. HLA typing was unavailable for some donors at each locus, so association tests used only the typed subset. The study gave a list of more than 150 TCR beta chains associated with cytomegalovirus. Correlated functional status among segregating V segments might be attributable to linkage disequilibrium, but an unknown experimental factor could not be ruled out. In both the original and validation cohorts, the classifier was reported to diagnose cytomegalovirus status with high specificity and sensitivity. Compared with the roughly 720-donor mean, donors in an Asian-associated ancestry cluster had fewer N-insertions in productive TCRs, according to a later genetic analysis. According to the authors, the approach could potentially be generalized to other disease states and immunological phenotypes.

The V gene is TRBV7-9 and the J gene is TRBJ1-1, with TRBD1 tentatively as D gene (5 bases match). The sequence was obtained from a male donor in good health and CMV-seronegative. Sequencing was performed on PBMCs. DNA sequence: TGTGCCAGCAGCTTAGAGGCCAGGGACACTGAAGCTTTCTTT. This encodes CASSLEARDTEAFF.